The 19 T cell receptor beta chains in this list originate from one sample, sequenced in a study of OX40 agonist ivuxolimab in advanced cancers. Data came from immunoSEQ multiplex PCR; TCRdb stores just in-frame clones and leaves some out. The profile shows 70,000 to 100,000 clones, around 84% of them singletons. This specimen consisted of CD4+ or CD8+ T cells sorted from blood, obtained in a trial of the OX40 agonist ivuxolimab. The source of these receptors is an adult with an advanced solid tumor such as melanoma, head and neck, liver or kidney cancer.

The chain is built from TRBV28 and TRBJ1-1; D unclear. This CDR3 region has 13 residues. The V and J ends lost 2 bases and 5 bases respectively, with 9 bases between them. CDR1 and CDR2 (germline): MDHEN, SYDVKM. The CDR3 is CASSLRAPTEAFF. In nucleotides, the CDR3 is TGTGCCAGCAGTTTAAGGGCTCCAACTGAAGCTTTCTTT. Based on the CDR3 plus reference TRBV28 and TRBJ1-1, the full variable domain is DVKVTQSSRYLVKRTGEKVFLECVQDMDHENMFWYRQDPGLGLRLIYFSYDVKMKEKGDIPEGYSVSREKKERFSLILESASTNQTSMYLCASSLRAPTEAFFGQGTRLTVV.

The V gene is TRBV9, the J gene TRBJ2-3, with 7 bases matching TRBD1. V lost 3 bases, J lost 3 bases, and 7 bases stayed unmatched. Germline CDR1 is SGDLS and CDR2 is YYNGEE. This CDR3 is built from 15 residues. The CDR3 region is CASSATGTATDTQYF. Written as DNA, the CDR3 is TGTGCCAGCAGCGCGACCGGGACAGCGACAGATACGCAGTATTTT. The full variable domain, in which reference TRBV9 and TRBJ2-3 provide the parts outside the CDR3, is DSGVTQTPKHLITATGQRVTLRCSPRSGDLSVYWYQQSLDQGLQFLIQYYNGEERAKGNILERFSAQQFPDLHSELNLSSLELGDSALYFCASSATGTATDTQYFGPGTRLTVL.

CDR3: CAISEVASGDTQYF. The CDR3 DNA sequence: TGTGCCATCAGTGAGGTGGCTAGCGGGGATACGCAGTATTTT. The chain carries TRBV10-3 and TRBJ2-3; the match to TRBD2 covers 8 bases. With V trimmed by 2 bases and J by 6 bases, 4 bases remained unmatched. Germline assignment: CDR1 ENHRY and CDR2 SYGVKD. This CDR3 has 14 residues.

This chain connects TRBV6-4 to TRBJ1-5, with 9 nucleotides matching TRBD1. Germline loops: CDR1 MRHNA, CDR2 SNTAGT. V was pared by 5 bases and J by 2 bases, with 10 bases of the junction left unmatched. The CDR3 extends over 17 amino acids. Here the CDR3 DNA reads TGTGCCAGCAGTACAGGGGGCGATTTTTTAGGCAATCAGCCCCAGCATTTT. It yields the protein CASSTGGDFLGNQPQHF.

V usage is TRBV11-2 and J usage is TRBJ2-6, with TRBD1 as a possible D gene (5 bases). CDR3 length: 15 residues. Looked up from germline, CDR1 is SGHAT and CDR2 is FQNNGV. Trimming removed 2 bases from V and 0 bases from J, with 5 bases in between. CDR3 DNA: TGTGCCAGCAGCTTAACAGGCTCTGGGGCCAACGTCCTGACTTTC. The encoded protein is CASSLTGSGANVLTF.

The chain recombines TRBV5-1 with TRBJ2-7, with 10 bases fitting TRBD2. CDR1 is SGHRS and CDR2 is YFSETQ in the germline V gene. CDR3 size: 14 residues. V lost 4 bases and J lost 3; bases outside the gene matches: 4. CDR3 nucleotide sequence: TGCGCCAGCAGCGCCTCTAGCGGGAGCTACGAGCAGTACTTC. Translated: CASSASSGSYEQYF.

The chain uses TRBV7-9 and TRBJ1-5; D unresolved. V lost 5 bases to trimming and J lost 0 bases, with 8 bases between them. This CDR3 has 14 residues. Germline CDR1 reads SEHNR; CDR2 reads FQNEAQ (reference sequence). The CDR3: CASSHRDSNQPQHF. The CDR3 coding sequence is TGTGCCAGCAGCCATAGAGATAGCAATCAGCCCCAGCATTTT.

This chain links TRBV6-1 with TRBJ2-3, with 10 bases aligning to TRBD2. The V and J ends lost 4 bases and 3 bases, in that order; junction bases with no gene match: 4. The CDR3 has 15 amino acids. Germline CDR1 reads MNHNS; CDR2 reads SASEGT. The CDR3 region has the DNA TGTGCCAGCAGTGTCGAGACTAGCGGGACAGATACGCAGTATTTT. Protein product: CASSVETSGTDTQYF.

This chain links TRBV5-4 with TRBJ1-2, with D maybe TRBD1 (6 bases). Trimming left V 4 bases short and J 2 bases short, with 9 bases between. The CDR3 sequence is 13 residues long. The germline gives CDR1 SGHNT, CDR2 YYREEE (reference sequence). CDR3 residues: CASSETGNYGYTF. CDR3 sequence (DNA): TGTGCCAGCAGCGAAACAGGGAACTATGGCTACACCTTC.

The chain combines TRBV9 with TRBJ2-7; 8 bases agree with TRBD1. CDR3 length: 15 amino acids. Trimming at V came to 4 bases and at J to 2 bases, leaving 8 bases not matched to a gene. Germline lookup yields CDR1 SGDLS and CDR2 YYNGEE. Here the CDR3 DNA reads TGTGCCAGCAGCTCACACGTGGACAGGGCCTACGAGCAGTACTTC. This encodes CASSSHVDRAYEQYF.

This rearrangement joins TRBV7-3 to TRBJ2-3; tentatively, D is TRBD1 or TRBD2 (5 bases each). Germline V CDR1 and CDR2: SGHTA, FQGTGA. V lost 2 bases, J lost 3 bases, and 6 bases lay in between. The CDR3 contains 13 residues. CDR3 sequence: CASSLGGTDTQYF. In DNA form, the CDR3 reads TGTGCCAGCAGCTTAGGGGGAACAGATACGCAGTATTTT.

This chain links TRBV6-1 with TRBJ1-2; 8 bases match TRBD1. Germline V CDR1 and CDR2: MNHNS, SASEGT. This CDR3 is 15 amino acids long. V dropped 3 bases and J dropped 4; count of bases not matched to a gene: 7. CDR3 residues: CASSEAGGSSYGYTF. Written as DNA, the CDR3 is TGTGCCAGCAGTGAGGCAGGGGGCTCGAGCTATGGCTACACCTTC.

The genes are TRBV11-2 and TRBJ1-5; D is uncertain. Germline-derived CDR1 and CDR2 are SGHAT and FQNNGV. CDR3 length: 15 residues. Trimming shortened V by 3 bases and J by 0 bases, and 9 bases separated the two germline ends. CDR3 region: CASSFSGVSNQPQHF. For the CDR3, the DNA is TGTGCCAGCAGCTTTTCGGGAGTTAGCAATCAGCCCCAGCATTTT.

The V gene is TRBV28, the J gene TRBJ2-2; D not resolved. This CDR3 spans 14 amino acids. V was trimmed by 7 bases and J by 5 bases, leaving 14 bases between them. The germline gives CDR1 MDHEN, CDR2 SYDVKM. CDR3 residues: CASTRGGDTGELFF. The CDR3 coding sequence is TGTGCCAGCACCCGTGGTGGAGATACCGGGGAGCTGTTTTTT.

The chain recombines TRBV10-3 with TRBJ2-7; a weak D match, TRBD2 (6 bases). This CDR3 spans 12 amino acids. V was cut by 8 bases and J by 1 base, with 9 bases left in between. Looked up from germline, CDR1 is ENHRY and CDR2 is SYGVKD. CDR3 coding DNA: TGTGCCATCGGGAGGACTTCCTACGAGCAGTACTTC. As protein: CAIGRTSYEQYF.

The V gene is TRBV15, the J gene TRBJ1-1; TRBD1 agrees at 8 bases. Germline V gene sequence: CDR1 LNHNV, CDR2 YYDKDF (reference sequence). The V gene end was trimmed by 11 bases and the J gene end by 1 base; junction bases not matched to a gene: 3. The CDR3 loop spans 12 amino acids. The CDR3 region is CAAGTGNTEAFF. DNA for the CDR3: TGTGCCGCCGGGACAGGGAACACTGAAGCTTTCTTT.

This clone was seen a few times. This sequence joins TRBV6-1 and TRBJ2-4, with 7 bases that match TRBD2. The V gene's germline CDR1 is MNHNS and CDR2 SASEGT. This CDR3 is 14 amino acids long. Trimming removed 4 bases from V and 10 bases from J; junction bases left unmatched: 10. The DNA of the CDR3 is TGTGCCAGCAGTGGGCCGGGTGTTAGCGGGATTCAGTACTTC. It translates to CASSGPGVSGIQYF.

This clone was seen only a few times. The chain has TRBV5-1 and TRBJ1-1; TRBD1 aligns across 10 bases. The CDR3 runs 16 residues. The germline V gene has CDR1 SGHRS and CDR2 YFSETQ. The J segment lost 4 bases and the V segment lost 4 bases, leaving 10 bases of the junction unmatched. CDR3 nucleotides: TGCGCCAGCAGCACTGGACAGGGGGGCCAGATCACTGAAGCTTTCTTT. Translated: CASSTGQGGQITEAFF.

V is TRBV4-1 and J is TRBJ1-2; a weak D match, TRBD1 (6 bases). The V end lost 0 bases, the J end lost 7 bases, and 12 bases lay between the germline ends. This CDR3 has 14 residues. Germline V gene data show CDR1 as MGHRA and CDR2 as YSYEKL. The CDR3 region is CASSQDTGRVGYTF. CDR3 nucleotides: TGCGCCAGCAGCCAAGATACAGGGAGGGTTGGCTACACCTTC.